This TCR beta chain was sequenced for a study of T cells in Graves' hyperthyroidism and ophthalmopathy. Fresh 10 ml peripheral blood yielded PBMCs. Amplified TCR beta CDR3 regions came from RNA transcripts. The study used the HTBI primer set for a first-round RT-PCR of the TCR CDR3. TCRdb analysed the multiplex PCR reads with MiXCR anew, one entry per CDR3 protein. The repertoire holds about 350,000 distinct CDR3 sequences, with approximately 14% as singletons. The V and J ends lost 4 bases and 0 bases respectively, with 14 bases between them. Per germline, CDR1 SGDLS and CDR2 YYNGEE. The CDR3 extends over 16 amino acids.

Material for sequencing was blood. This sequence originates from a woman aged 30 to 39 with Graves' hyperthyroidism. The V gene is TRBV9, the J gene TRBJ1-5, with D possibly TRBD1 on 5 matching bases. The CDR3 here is CASSPEGANSNQPQHF. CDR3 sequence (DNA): TGTGCCAGCAGCCCCGAAGGGGCAAATAGCAATCAGCCCCAGCATTTT.